The 25 T cell receptor beta chains below all came from one sample that was sequenced in a study of T-cell reconstitution after alpha-beta-depleted transplantation in children. As it was prepared, the TCRbeta library received unique molecular identifiers. TCRdb itself ran the PCR reads through MiXCR, one entry per CDR3 protein. The table shows fewer than 550,000 distinct CDR3 sequences, with 9.5% to 12% occurring only once. Specimen: PBMCs, mostly from graft donor cells, collected 180 days after TCRalphabeta/CD19-depleted stem cell transplant. The receptors come from a female patient aged 2 to 10 who had a stem cell transplant for aplastic anemia, so the T cells may come from the graft donor.

The sample holds many counts of this clonotype. The CDR3 here is CASSSTGALQETQYF. The CDR3 DNA follows: TGTGCCAGCAGTTCTACAGGGGCACTACAAGAGACCCAGTACTTC. The J gene is TRBJ2-5, the V gene TRBV5-5; TRBD1 agrees at 7 bases. The CDR3 contains 15 residues. The trim removed 5 bases at V and 2 bases at J, leaving 9 bases unmatched. Germline lookup yields CDR1 SGHKS and CDR2 YYEKEE (reference sequence).

This clonotype showed up just a few times. V and J are TRBV6-1 and TRBJ2-3; D unresolved. Germline CDR1 and CDR2: MNHNS and SASEGT. The V end lost 3 bases, the J end lost 8 bases, and 0 bases lay between the germline ends. CDR3 length equals 9 residues. CDR3 protein: CASSDTQYF. The CDR3 nucleotides are TGTGCCAGCAGTGATACGCAGTATTTT.

This clonotype was found a few times. The chain uses TRBV29-1 and TRBJ2-5, with D unresolved. Germline CDR1 is SQVTM and CDR2 is ANQGSEA. V was trimmed by 7 bases and J by 3 bases, leaving 12 bases between them. The CDR3 length is 12 residues. The CDR3 DNA reads as TGCAGCGCTAAGTGGGCGGAAGAGACCCAGTACTTC. Its protein product is CSAKWAEETQYF.

As to this clonotype: A much larger clone is a single base away; this may be a read error. This chain links TRBV5-1 with TRBJ2-1, with TRBD1 matching 12 bases. The CDR3 covers 13 residues. Germline CDR1 is SGHRS and CDR2 is YFSETQ. V was clipped by 4 bases and J by 16 bases; unmatched bases: 9. DNA of the CDR3: TGCGCCAGCAGCACGGGACAGGGGGCTTGGCATTTCTTC. Encoded protein: CASSTGQGAWHFF.

This clonotype was counted a few times. The chain uses TRBV12-3 or TRBV12-4 and TRBJ1-2; 8 nucleotides align to TRBD1. This CDR3 contains 16 residues. Unmatched junction bases numbered 10, after V lost 3 bases and J lost 4 bases. CDR3 sequence reads: CASSFGQGPLTYGYTF. CDR3 sequence (DNA): TGTGCCAGCAGTTTTGGACAGGGACCCCTTACCTATGGCTACACCTTC.

The gene calls are TRBV11-2 and TRBJ1-4, with TRBD1 as a possible D gene (6 bases). Trimming took off 2 bases at V and 5 bases at J, with 9 bases between the two ends. CDR1 and CDR2 from the germline V gene are SGHAT and FQNNGV. CDR3 length equals 14 residues. CDR3 protein: CASSLWGPNEKLFF. DNA of the CDR3: TGTGCCAGCAGCTTATGGGGGCCAAATGAAAAACTGTTTTTT.

This chain joins TRBV7-3 and TRBJ2-7; perhaps TRBD2 as D (6 bases). The V gene lost 9 bases and the J gene lost 3 bases, with 27 bases spanning the gap. Per the germline V gene, CDR1 is SGHTA and CDR2 is FQGTGA. The CDR3 contains 17 residues. CDR3 bases: TGTGCCAGAATATATGGAGGGGTGTTTCGTCCCGACTACGAGCAGTACTTC. Translating gives CARIYGGVFRPDYEQYF.

The chain joins TRBV20-1 to TRBJ2-4; D remains unclear. This CDR3 has 14 residues. Germline V lookup: CDR1 DFQATT, CDR2 SNEGSKA (reference sequence). The V end was cut by 0 bases, the J end by 0 bases, with 6 bases between. CDR3 nucleotides: TGCAGTGCTAGAGATGTAGGAGCCAAAAACATTCAGTACTTC. It translates to CSARDVGAKNIQYF.

This clonotype was observed a handful of times. V usage is TRBV12-3 or TRBV12-4 and J usage is TRBJ2-3, with D perhaps assigned TRBD1 or TRBD2 (5 bases each). There are 17 residues in the CDR3. V was trimmed by 5 bases and J by 8 bases, leaving 26 bases between them. The CDR3 loop reads CASSDGGRRGLGATQYF. The CDR3 bases are TGTGCCAGCAGTGATGGTGGGCGTCGCGGTCTCGGGGCTACGCAGTATTTT.

There are a few counts of this clonotype. V is TRBV5-1 and J is TRBJ2-5, with D possibly TRBD1 on 6 matching bases. This CDR3 spans 17 amino acids. From germline, CDR1 is SGHRS and CDR2 YFSETQ. Between the trimmed V and J ends, which lost 1 base and 2 bases, there was a span of 18 bases. In nucleotides, the CDR3 is TGCGCCAGCAGCTTGTTGCGGGCAGGGGAACGTCAAGAGACCCAGTACTTC. The encoded protein is CASSLLRAGERQETQYF.

The J gene is TRBJ2-5, the V gene TRBV12-3 or TRBV12-4; 7 nucleotides align to TRBD2. The V segment lost 3 bases and the J segment 1 base; nucleotides outside the gene matches: 5. CDR3 length: 15 residues. CDR3 sequence: CASSFPGGTQETQYF. CDR3 in DNA: TGTGCCAGCAGTTTCCCGGGAGGTACCCAAGAGACCCAGTACTTC.

V and J are TRBV20-1 and TRBJ1-2, with D hard to call. Trimming shortened V by 3 bases and J by 4 bases, and 15 bases separated the two germline ends. The CDR3 covers 14 residues. CDR1 and CDR2 from the germline V gene are DFQATT and SNEGSKA (reference sequence). The DNA for the CDR3 is TGCAGTGCTAGTGCCCCCCCAAGGACCTATGGCTACACCTTC. Its protein is CSASAPPRTYGYTF.

This clonotype turned up a few times. The rearrangement joins TRBV20-1 to TRBJ2-4; a possible D gene is TRBD2 (6 bases). V dropped 4 bases and J dropped 8 bases, with 24 bases sitting between them. Germline CDR1 reads DFQATT; CDR2 reads SNEGSKA (reference sequence). This CDR3 is built from 16 residues. Here the CDR3 DNA reads TGCAGTGCTATTCCCTCCGGACTATCTCATAAGGACATTCAGTACTTC. It codes for CSAIPSGLSHKDIQYF.

In the case of this clonotype: Since no conserved phenylalanine or tryptophan closes the CDR3, a read error is the likely cause. The chain couples TRBV29-1 to TRBJ1-5; D gene ambiguous. From germline, CDR1 is SQVTM and CDR2 ANQGSEA. With 4 bases removed from V and 0 bases from J, the gap between germline ends came to 7 bases. The CDR3 contains 13 residues. The CDR3 sequence is CSVAGDSNQPQHL. CDR3 bases: TGCAGCGTTGCCGGAGATAGCAATCAGCCCCAGCATTTG.

This clonotype was counted only a few times. The chain recombines TRBV4-1 with TRBJ1-2, with a weak D call TRBD1 (5 bases). The V end lost 0 bases, the J end lost 5 bases, and 19 bases lay between the germline ends. The CDR3 covers 17 residues. Germline V gene lookup returns CDR1 MGHRA and CDR2 YSYEKL. The CDR3: CASSQDPEGRGLYGYTF. Written as DNA, the CDR3 is TGCGCCAGCAGCCAAGATCCCGAGGGTCGGGGACTTTATGGCTACACCTTC.

This rearrangement joins TRBV18 to TRBJ2-1; a weak D match, TRBD1 (6 bases). The CDR3 sequence is 14 residues long. Trimming removed 7 bases at V and 0 bases at J, with 10 bases between. Per germline, CDR1 KGHSH and CDR2 LQKENI. The CDR3 DNA reads TGTGCCAGCTTCCGGGACAACTCCTACAATGAGCAGTTCTTC. As protein: CASFRDNSYNEQFF.

The V call is TRBV29-1, the J call TRBJ2-5, with D perhaps matching TRBD2 (6 bases). Trimming cost V 7 bases and J 4 bases, with 13 bases left between them. The CDR3 sequence is 12 residues long. Per the germline V gene, CDR1 is SQVTM and CDR2 is ANQGSEA. The CDR3 reads CSATTRGETQYF. In nucleotides, the CDR3 is TGCAGCGCCACGACTAGGGGAGAGACCCAGTACTTC.

The chain has TRBV12-5 and TRBJ2-3, with D tentatively TRBD1 (5 bases). With the DNA end fitting TRBJ1-5 better, the J assignment may be wrong. This CDR3 spans 11 amino acids. Looked up from germline, CDR1 is LGHNT and CDR2 is FRNRAP. The DNA for the CDR3 is TGTGCTAGTGGTGGGACGAATACGCAGCATTTT. Translation: CASGGTNTQHF.

About this clonotype: Just one base apart from a much larger clone, this may be a read error. The chain carries TRBV19 and TRBJ2-4; perhaps TRBD2 as D (6 bases). V was pared by 5 bases and J by 0 bases, with 14 bases between. This CDR3 has 16 residues. Germline CDR1 reads LNHDA; CDR2 reads SQIVND (reference sequence). The CDR3 protein is CASSPGGVIAKNIQYF. CDR3 DNA: TGTGCCAGTAGTCCCGGAGGGGTAATAGCCAAAAACATTCAGTACTTC.

The chain has TRBV20-1 and TRBJ1-1, with D maybe TRBD1 (5 bases). The ends were cut back, 2 bases at V and 3 bases at J, with 16 bases in the middle. This CDR3 is built from 15 residues. Looked up from germline, CDR1 is DFQATT and CDR2 is SNEGSKA (reference sequence). CDR3 coding DNA: TGCAGTGCTAGACCCCAGGGCCGGGGGTACACTGAAGCTTTCTTT. Protein: CSARPQGRGYTEAFF.

This clonotype was detected a few times. The genes are TRBV15 and TRBJ2-7; 9 nucleotides match TRBD1. Germline lookup yields CDR1 LNHNV and CDR2 YYDKDF (reference sequence). V trimming: 0 bases; J trimming: 7 bases; junction bases outside the gene matches: 7. This CDR3 has 15 amino acids. CDR3 coding DNA: TGTGCCACCAGCAGAGATCGGGACAGGGCAAAAGAGCAGTACTTC. As protein: CATSRDRDRAKEQYF. Full variable domain (remainder filled in from reference TRBV15 and TRBJ2-7): DAMVIQNPRYQVTQFGKPVTLSCSQTLNHNVMYWYQQKSSQAPKLLFHYYDKDFNNEADTPDNFQSRRPNTSFCFLDIRSPGLGDTAMYLCATSRDRDRAKEQYFGPGTRLTVT.

In this sample, this clonotype turned up many times. The J gene is TRBJ2-1, the V gene TRBV4-1; the D is unclear. The CDR3 spans 14 residues. Germline CDR1 is MGHRA and CDR2 is YSYEKL. The germline V and J ends were trimmed by 1 base and 9 bases, with 13 bases remaining between them. The CDR3 region is CASSQVQPALEQFF. The CDR3 DNA reads TGCGCCAGCAGCCAAGTTCAGCCAGCCCTTGAGCAGTTCTTC.

This clonotype showed up just once. The genes are TRBV11-2 and TRBJ1-5; no definite D call. The better agreement between TRBJ2-3 and the DNA end casts doubt on the J call. This CDR3 is built from 14 residues. Germline assignment: CDR1 SGHAT and CDR2 FQNNGV. DNA of the CDR3: TGTGCCAGCAGCTTAAAGGGAAGCAATCAGCCCCAGTATTTT. Amino acid sequence: CASSLKGSNQPQYF.

This clonotype has ten or more counts. V usage is TRBV5-6 and J usage is TRBJ2-3, with 9 bases matching TRBD1. The CDR3 covers 15 residues. Germline V lookup: CDR1 SGHDT, CDR2 YYEEEE. V was clipped by 4 bases and J by 1 base; unmatched bases: 4. Written as DNA, the CDR3 is TGTGCCAGCAGCCGTACAGGGGGCGGCACAGATACGCAGTATTTT. It translates to CASSRTGGGTDTQYF.

Only a few counts were recorded for this clonotype. The chain recombines TRBV4-3 with TRBJ2-4; D is ambiguous. CDR1 is LGHNA and CDR2 is YSLEER in the germline V gene. Trimming took off 3 bases at V and 1 base at J, with 10 bases between the two ends. The CDR3 spans 15 residues. CDR3 DNA: TGCGCCAGCAGCCACCCAATGGGTGCCAAAAACATTCAGTACTTC. Its protein product is CASSHPMGAKNIQYF.